This T cell receptor beta chain was recorded in a study of blood T cell repertoires in COVID-19. Study in general: The study drew acute and convalescent COVID-19 samples from the United States, Italy and Spain. PBMCs, B-cell-depleted T cells, or T cells were the source of the cDNA or gDNA that made up the material.

Per germline, CDR1 SGHTS and CDR2 YDEGEE. This CDR3 contains 15 residues. The V end lost 4 bases, the J end lost 6 bases, and 14 bases lay between the germline ends. Original methodology: Estimation of nucleated cell counts relied on the amplification of reference gene primers. The method was immunoSEQ multiplex PCR; TCRdb's version includes in-frame clones alone and lacks a portion of them. For V, J and clone size, that table is used; D and trimming come from the DNA. The sample yields about 240,000 clones, roughly four fifths seen once. The TCR sequence derives from a woman aged 80 or over with acute or convalescent COVID-19. The chain links TRBV5-8 to TRBJ1-6, with a tentative D call TRBD1 (6 bases). The sequencing sample was made of peripheral blood. The CDR3 here is CASSPRTAVNSPLHF. CDR3 sequence (DNA): TGTGCCAGCAGCCCAAGGACAGCTGTTAATTCACCCCTCCACTTT.